Reported below is one TCR beta chain. The antigen it recognizes is unknown. The input lacks base qualities; no much larger clone sits a single base away. From each donor, a single peripheral blood sample of around 0.12 L on average was drawn into heparinised tubes. Using a panel that included CD45RO, CCR7, CD25, CD127, CD95 and CD27, naive, central memory, regulatory and stem cell-like memory CD4+ T cells were sorted on a BD FACSAria II. Every sorted population had a purity above 98%. PBMCs were isolated right away by Lymphoprep density gradient centrifugation and were stained directly, without culture. To minimize batch effects, samples were stained and sorted in pairs, one healthy donor with one patient per experiment. These data are taken from a study of beta chain features in type 1 diabetes (dated 2018 in TCRdb). As for the study more broadly: No differences in mean age, gender distribution, total cell number or subset yield were found between patients and healthy donors. A total of 90 million to 140 million sorted cells were examined across all samples, and RNA yield correlated strongly with the number of cells per subset. In the study, TCRB repertoires of sorted circulating CD4+ T cell subsets from recently diagnosed type 1 diabetes patients were compared with those of matched healthy donors. Regulatory and stem cell-like memory subsets were obtained from only 8 patients and roughly eight healthy donors, while naive and central memory subsets were obtained from all 30 or so donors.

The paper's findings and limits, for the study overall: Shorter templates might have been favored by PCR, but patient and control samples were amplified and corrected together, so both groups would have been affected equally by any skew. Patients with type 1 diabetes made fewer insertions and deleted more nucleotides at VDJ recombination sites, implying thymic rearrangement abnormalities. Because cDNA rather than genomic DNA was sequenced, highly expressing activated cells could have been over-represented, although no difference in activation and CD3 levels was found between groups. The naive, central memory and regulatory TCRB repertoires appeared to resemble one another more closely among patients than among healthy donors. In all four CD4+ subsets, TCRB CDR3 length was moderately but significantly shorter in type 1 diabetes patients. Because the HLA sub-analyses included only small numbers of individuals, any influence of HLA type on TCRB rearrangement was left unresolved.

The entire amount of isolated RNA was reverse transcribed using the High Capacity cDNA Reverse Transcription Kit, so the sequenced TCRB transcripts were expressed ones. Deep immunoSEQ sequencing was performed on naive, central memory and regulatory T cell samples, with an average of about 4 million total reads per sample. Sorted cells were lysed in RLT buffer, and RNA was extracted using DNase-treated RNeasy Micro or Mini kits according to cell number. Each cell subset was processed separately to prevent cross-contamination, with patient and healthy donor samples processed together. Using the immunoSEQ multiplex PCR, TCRB sequences were amplified from cDNA into 87-bp fragments spanning the CDR3 region. Sequencing of the amplicons was done on the Illumina HiSeq platform. For the original study's pipeline: PCR bias was computationally corrected using synthetic template baselines, reads within Hamming distance 2 were collapsed, and singletons that could not be merged were discarded. Reads were aligned to IMGT to assign V, D and J genes, CDR3 length, and insertions or deletions at six rearrangement sites. Within each subset, clonotype counts were normalized to the number of sorted cells before true diversity and Gini coefficients were calculated with the tcR R package. The overlap coefficient, calculated on TCRB nucleotide sequences, was used to quantify repertoire sharing. Out-of-frame TCRB sequences from naive cells were analyzed as a proxy for the pre-selection repertoire. TCRdb stores this immuneACCESS table with in-frame sequences only. Part of the clones is absent; in the studies checked, under half of the shortfall reflects unresolved V genes, and no reason is known for the rest. That table is the source of V, J and clone size, and D and trimming were worked out from the DNA. Here the sample has fewer than 300,000 clones; over 20% occur a single time. The ten largest clones add up to 0.028% of the sample.

The source of this sequence is a woman aged 35 to 49 with type 1 diabetes. The sequenced material came from naive CD4+ T cells from blood. The cell subset or site tag for this specimen amounts to: true naive CD4+ T cells.

CDR3 reads: CASSFQSTDTQYF. The DNA sequence reads TGTGCCAGCAGCTTCCAAAGCACAGATACGCAGTATTTT. The chain was built from TRBV5-6 and TRBJ2-3; the D gene is unclear. V and J are truncated by 2 bases and 0 bases respectively, leaving an intervening sequence of 4 bases. CDR1 and CDR2, per the germline V gene, are SGHDT and YYEEEE. The CDR3 holds 13 amino acids from the cysteine to the phenylalanine. Of the read, only the CDR3 DNA is kept; its 39 bases are in frame from base 1. With the portions outside the CDR3 filled from the reference TRBV5-6 and TRBJ2-3 genes, the complete variable region becomes DAGVTQSPTHLIKTRGQQVTLRCSPKSGHDTVSWYQQALGQGPQFIFQYYEEEERQRGNFPDRFSGHQFPNYSSELNVNALLLGDSALYLCASSFQSTDTQYFGPGTRLTVL.